The 7 T cell receptor beta chains below were found in one sample sequenced in a study of metastatic and nonmetastatic thyroid tumors. Every patient underwent thyroid surgery untreated. TCRdb re-analyzed the PCR reads through MiXCR. The sample consists of 15,000 to 20,000 clones, about 28% of them appearing once. The specimen was blood. All receptors come from a female donor with papillary thyroid cancer or a benign thyroid nodule (not recorded which). Some clones in this sample may be carry-over from other donors' samples.

In its sample, this clone was seen many times. This chain joins TRBV29-1 and TRBJ2-5; TRBD2 is a possible D gene (6 bases). V dropped 5 bases and J dropped 3 bases, with 10 bases sitting between them. Per germline, CDR1 SQVTM and CDR2 ANQGSEA. The CDR3 has 12 amino acids. Here the CDR3 reads CSVPRGEETQYF. In DNA, the CDR3 is TGCAGCGTTCCGCGGGGAGAAGAGACCCAGTACTTC.

The chain uses TRBV11-1 and TRBJ1-6, with 7 positions matching TRBD1. Germline V gives CDR1 SGHAT, CDR2 FQDESV (reference sequence). The length of the CDR3 is 17 residues. V shed 5 bases and J 6 bases; nucleotides not matched to a gene: 13. CDR3: CASSRDSRVAGNSPLHF. The CDR3, as DNA: TGTGCCAGCAGCCGGGACAGCCGGGTCGCCGGTAATTCACCCCTCCACTTT.

About this clone itself: The conserved phenylalanine or tryptophan normally closing the CDR3 is absent here, so this likely arose from a read error. The chain joins TRBV20-1 to TRBJ1-2, with 9 bases that match TRBD1. The CDR3 consists of 15 residues. Germline V gene data show CDR1 as DFQATT and CDR2 as SNEGSKA (reference sequence). CDR3 coding DNA: TGCAGTGCAAGAGGGGGTTCGACAGGGGGCTATGGCTACACCTAC. This gives the protein CSARGGSTGGYGYTY.

The chain links TRBV28 to TRBJ1-4; D remains unclear. V gave up 1 base and J gave up 4 bases, with 7 bases separating them. This CDR3 has 14 amino acids. The germline gives CDR1 MDHEN, CDR2 SYDVKM. The DNA of the CDR3 is TGTGCCAGCAGTTTATCGGGAAATAATGAAAAACTGTTTTTT. Protein product: CASSLSGNNEKLFF. The full variable domain, with the rest looked up from reference TRBV28 and TRBJ1-4, is DVKVTQSSRYLVKRTGEKVFLECVQDMDHENMFWYRQDPGLGLRLIYFSYDVKMKEKGDIPEGYSVSREKKERFSLILESASTNQTSMYLCASSLSGNNEKLFFGSGTQLSVL.

Note on this clone: A junction boundary mismatches the germline segment, possibly from a read error. This chain uses TRBV9 with TRBJ2-5; D remains unclear. The CDR3 totals 14 residues. Germline V gives CDR1 SGDLS, CDR2 YYNGEE. CDR3 amino acids: CACSVGAVGETQYF. CDR3 in DNA: TGTGCCTGCAGCGTAGGTGCGGTGGGAGAGACCCAGTACTTC. Supplemented by reference TRBV9 and TRBJ2-5, the full variable domain reads DSGVTQTPKHLITATGQRVTLRCSPRSGDLSVYWYQQSLDQGLQFLIQYYNGEERAKGNILERFSAQQFPDLHSELNLSSLELGDSALYFCACSVGAVGETQYFGPGTRLLVL.

In regard to this clone: This CDR3 fails to terminate in the conserved phenylalanine or tryptophan, so it likely reflects a read error. No DNA is shown, since the ends of the CDR3 on it are uncertain; the CDR3 is the one TCRdb lists. Distinct nucleotide sequences in the sample also encode this CDR3. This chain joins TRBV7-2 and TRBJ1-2. CDR1 SGHTA and CDR2 FQGNSA come from the germline V gene. The CDR3 spans 9 residues, counting both ends. CDR3 loop: CASSYSGTS.

The gene calls are TRBV7-8 and TRBJ1-2; TRBD1 matches at 7 bases. The CDR3 has 17 amino acids. Trimming cost V 5 bases and J 0 bases; bases outside gene matches: 12. Per the germline V gene, CDR1 is SGHVS and CDR2 is FQNEAQ. CDR3 DNA sequence: TGTGCCAGCAGCAAAGGGGCCAGGGGGATTTCTAACTATGGCTACACCTTC. Amino acids: CASSKGARGISNYGYTF.